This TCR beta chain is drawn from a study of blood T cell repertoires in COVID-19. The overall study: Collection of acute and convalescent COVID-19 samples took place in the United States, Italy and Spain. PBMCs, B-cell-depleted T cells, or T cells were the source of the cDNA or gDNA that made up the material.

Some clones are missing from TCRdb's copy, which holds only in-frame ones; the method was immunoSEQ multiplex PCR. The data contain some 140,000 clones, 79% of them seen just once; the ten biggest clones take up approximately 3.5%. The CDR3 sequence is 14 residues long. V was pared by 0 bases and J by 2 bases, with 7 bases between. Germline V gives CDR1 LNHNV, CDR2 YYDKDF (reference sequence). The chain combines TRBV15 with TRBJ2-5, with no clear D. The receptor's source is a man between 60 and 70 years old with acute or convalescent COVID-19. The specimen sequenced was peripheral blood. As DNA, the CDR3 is TGTGCCACCAGCAGAGACAGGTCACAAGAGACCCAGTACTTC. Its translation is CATSRDRSQETQYF.